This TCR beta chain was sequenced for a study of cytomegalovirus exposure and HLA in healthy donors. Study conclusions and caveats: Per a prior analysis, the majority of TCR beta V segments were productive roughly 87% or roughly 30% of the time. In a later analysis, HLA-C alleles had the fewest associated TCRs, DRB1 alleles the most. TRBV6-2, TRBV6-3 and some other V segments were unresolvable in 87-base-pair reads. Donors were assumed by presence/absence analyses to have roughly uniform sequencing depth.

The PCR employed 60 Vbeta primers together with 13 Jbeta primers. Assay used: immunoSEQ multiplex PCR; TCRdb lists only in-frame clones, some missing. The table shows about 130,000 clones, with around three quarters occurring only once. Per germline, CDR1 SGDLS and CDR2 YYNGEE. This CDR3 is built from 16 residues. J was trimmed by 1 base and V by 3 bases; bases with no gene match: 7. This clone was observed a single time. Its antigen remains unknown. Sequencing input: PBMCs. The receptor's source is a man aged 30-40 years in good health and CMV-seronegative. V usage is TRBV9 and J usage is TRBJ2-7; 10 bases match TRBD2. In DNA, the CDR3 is TGTGCCAGCAGCGCAGGACTAGCGGCCGGTTCCTACGAGCAGTACTTC. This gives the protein CASSAGLAAGSYEQYF.